These 20 T cell receptor beta chains share one sample of origin, sequenced in a study of T cell repertoires in ileal Crohn's disease. The method was immunoSEQ multiplex PCR; TCRdb's version includes in-frame clones alone and lacks a portion of them. The sample contains about 5,400 clones, about 69% of which appear only once. Regarding time point: neoterminal ileum biopsy at postoperative endoscopy, about 6 months after surgery. Material for sequencing was ileal tissue. The receptors come from an adult with Crohn's disease.

This sequence joins TRBV7-2 and TRBJ2-4; 8 bases fit TRBD2. Germline-derived CDR1 and CDR2 are SGHTA and FQGNSA. The J segment lost 9 bases and the V segment lost 5 bases, leaving 9 bases of the junction unmatched. This CDR3 is built from 14 residues. CDR3 DNA: TGTGCCAGCAGCCCGCAGCGGGGGCAGGGCATTCAGTACTTC. Translating gives CASSPQRGQGIQYF. The variable domain in full, completed from reference TRBV7-2 and TRBJ2-4, reads GAGVSQSPSNKVTEKGKDVELRCDPISGHTALYWYRQSLGQGLEFLIYFQGNSAPDKSGLPSDRFSAERTGGSVSTLTIQRTQQEDSAVYLCASSPQRGQGIQYFGAGTRLSVL.

This clone occurred a few times. The chain is built from TRBV4-3 and TRBJ2-5, with D possibly being TRBD2 (6 bases). Germline V lookup: CDR1 LGHNA, CDR2 YSLEER. Trimming removed 0 bases from V and 2 bases from J, with 13 bases in between. The CDR3 extends over 16 amino acids. In DNA, the CDR3 is TGCGCCAGCAGCCAAGAACTGGGGGACTTTCAAGAGACCCAGTACTTC. Translated, it gives CASSQELGDFQETQYF.

The chain combines TRBV7-2 with TRBJ1-2; D not resolved. CDR1 is SGHTA and CDR2 is FQGNSA in the germline V gene. V lost 1 base, J lost 5 bases, and 5 bases lay in between. This CDR3 spans 12 amino acids. CDR3 residues: CASSLGGYGYTF. DNA of the CDR3: TGTGCCAGCAGCTTAGGAGGTTATGGCTACACCTTC.

The CDR3 DNA follows: TGTGCCAGCAGCCCCGGGGGAACCGGGGAGCTGTTTTTT. The encoded protein is CASSPGGTGELFF. This rearrangement joins TRBV11-2 to TRBJ2-2; TRBD2 might be the D (6 bases). Trimming left V 5 bases short and J 5 bases short, with 9 bases between. Per germline, CDR1 SGHAT and CDR2 FQNNGV. This CDR3 contains 13 residues.

This clone was picked up a small number of times. The J gene is TRBJ1-5, the V gene TRBV15, with 9 bases aligning to TRBD1. The CDR3 is 16 amino acids. The J segment lost 4 bases and the V segment lost 4 bases, leaving 8 bases of the junction unmatched. Germline V gene lookup returns CDR1 LNHNV and CDR2 YYDKDF (reference sequence). CDR3 sequence reads: CATSTRQGVWNQPQHF. CDR3 sequence (DNA): TGTGCCACCAGCACCCGACAGGGGGTATGGAATCAGCCCCAGCATTTT.

The chain employs TRBV4-3 and TRBJ1-2, with unresolved D. V was cut by 0 bases and J by 4 bases, with 12 bases left in between. The CDR3 runs 15 residues. CDR1 and CDR2 from the germline V gene are LGHNA and YSLEER. The CDR3, as DNA: TGCGCCAGCAGCCAAGATAGGTCGGGGATCTATGGCTACACCTTC. Protein: CASSQDRSGIYGYTF.

The genes are TRBV7-2 and TRBJ1-2; 11 bases line up with TRBD1. V shed 1 base and J 5 bases; nucleotides not matched to a gene: 3. Germline lookup yields CDR1 SGHTA and CDR2 FQGNSA. This CDR3 has 15 residues. CDR3 region: CASSLGGTGGYGYTF. The CDR3 region has the DNA TGTGCCAGCAGCTTAGGGGGGACAGGGGGATATGGCTACACCTTC.

The J gene is TRBJ1-1, the V gene TRBV9, with TRBD1 as a possible D gene (6 bases). The CDR3 is 14 residues long. Trimming removed 0 bases from V and 6 bases from J, with 12 bases in between. Germline V gene lookup returns CDR1 SGDLS and CDR2 YYNGEE. CDR3 sequence (DNA): TGTGCCAGCAGCGTAGTGAGGGGGAATGCTGAAGCTTTCTTT. As protein: CASSVVRGNAEAFF.

The chain employs TRBV19 and TRBJ2-3; possible D gene TRBD1, 5 bases. Germline V gene data show CDR1 as LNHDA and CDR2 as SQIVND (reference sequence). V gave up 4 bases and J gave up 2 bases, with 16 bases separating them. The CDR3 is 16 residues long. The CDR3 nucleotides are TGTGCCAGTAGTACCCTGGGGCCTACTAACACAGATACGCAGTATTTT. Protein sequence: CASSTLGPTNTDTQYF.

The chain combines TRBV19 with TRBJ2-7; 10 nucleotides line up with TRBD2. The junction had 3 bases not matched to a gene; V was cut back by 4 bases and J by 0 bases. The CDR3 runs 15 residues. Germline values: CDR1 LNHDA, CDR2 SQIVND (reference sequence). CDR3 coding DNA: TGTGCCAGTAGTACAAGCGGGGGGGGCTCCTACGAGCAGTACTTC. Its protein is CASSTSGGGSYEQYF.

The CDR3 nucleotides read TGTGCCAGCAGCTCCACCGGGACTAGTACTGAAGCTTTCTTT. This sequence encodes CASSSTGTSTEAFF. The chain is built from TRBV7-2 and TRBJ1-1, with D possibly matching TRBD1 (5 bases). The V end lost 4 bases, the J end lost 5 bases, and 14 bases lay between the germline ends. CDR3 length equals 14 residues. The germline V gene encodes CDR1 SGHTA and CDR2 FQGNSA.

The rearrangement uses TRBV7-2 and TRBJ2-4, with TRBD1 as a possible D gene (6 bases). This CDR3 has 15 residues. V was shortened by 6 bases and J by 8 bases, with 20 bases between the two germline ends. Germline CDR1 is SGHTA and CDR2 is FQGNSA. CDR3 in DNA: TGTGCCAGCAGTTTCAGGGGCGAAGTGTGGGACATTCAGTACTTC. Its translation: CASSFRGEVWDIQYF.

V is TRBV7-7 and J is TRBJ1-5; 7 bases fit TRBD1. V lost 5 bases and J lost 7; bases outside the gene matches: 5. Germline V gene lookup returns CDR1 SSHAT and CDR2 FNYEAQ (reference sequence). There are 13 residues in the CDR3. CDR3 in amino acids: CASSLDREQPQHF. CDR3 nucleotides: TGTGCCAGCAGCCTCGACAGGGAACAGCCCCAGCATTTT.

The chain joins TRBV6-6 to TRBJ1-1; TRBD1 matches at 8 bases. The junction had 5 bases not matched to a gene; V was cut back by 5 bases and J by 6 bases. Germline assignment: CDR1 MNHNY and CDR2 SVGAGI (reference sequence). The CDR3 is 13 amino acids. CDR3 sequence: CASSAQQGAEAFF. The DNA of the CDR3 is TGTGCCAGCAGTGCACAACAGGGGGCTGAAGCTTTCTTT.

With regard to this clone: Other DNA sequences within the sample encode an identical CDR3. The chain links TRBV6-6 to TRBJ2-1; the match to TRBD2 covers 9 bases. The CDR3 contains 15 residues. Germline CDR1 and CDR2: MNHNY and SVGAGI (reference sequence). J was trimmed by 9 bases and V by 6 bases; bases with no gene match: 12. The CDR3 spells CASSYVAGGQSEQFF. As DNA, the CDR3 is TGTGCCAGCAGCTACGTGGCGGGAGGGCAGAGTGAGCAGTTCTTC.

This rearrangement joins TRBV4-3 to TRBJ2-3; 8 nucleotides line up with TRBD2. This CDR3 spans 16 amino acids. Germline V gene data show CDR1 as LGHNA and CDR2 as YSLEER. The junction had 7 bases not matched to a gene; V was cut back by 0 bases and J by 5 bases. The CDR3 protein is CASSQDYAGRGDTQYF. The DNA of the CDR3 is TGCGCCAGCAGCCAAGATTATGCCGGGAGGGGAGATACGCAGTATTTT.

This clone occurred a few times. This chain links TRBV27 with TRBJ2-1, with 13 bases matching TRBD2. Per germline, CDR1 MNHEY and CDR2 SMNVEV (reference sequence). V trimming: 4 bases; J trimming: 7 bases; junction bases outside the gene matches: 4. The CDR3 loop spans 15 amino acids. In nucleotides, the CDR3 is TGTGCCAGCAGTTCCGGGACTAGCGGGAAAAATGAGCAGTTCTTC. Protein product: CASSSGTSGKNEQFF.

The chain couples TRBV15 to TRBJ2-1; D unresolved. The CDR3 is 12 amino acids. V dropped 0 bases and J dropped 12 bases, with 9 bases sitting between them. Germline assignment: CDR1 LNHNV and CDR2 YYDKDF (reference sequence). The CDR3 loop reads CATSRDRQVQFF. The CDR3 nucleotides are TGTGCCACCAGCAGAGATAGGCAGGTGCAGTTCTTC.

The chain combines TRBV7-9 with TRBJ2-1; no clear D gene. CDR1 and CDR2 (germline): SEHNR, FQNEAQ (reference sequence). Deletions cut 1 base from V and 9 bases from J, with 7 bases between. The CDR3 consists of 12 residues. DNA of the CDR3: TGTGCCAGCAGCTTAGTGGCTGGTGAGCAGTTCTTC. Amino acids: CASSLVAGEQFF.

The gene calls are TRBV18 and TRBJ1-1; D is possibly TRBD1 (5 bases). This CDR3 region has 15 residues. The V gene's germline CDR1 is KGHSH and CDR2 LQKENI. Trimming pared 5 bases from V and 2 bases from J, leaving 15 bases between. CDR3 sequence (DNA): TGTGCCAGCTCAATCGGGCGGGGGGGAAACACTGAAGCTTTCTTT. Its translation is CASSIGRGGNTEAFF.